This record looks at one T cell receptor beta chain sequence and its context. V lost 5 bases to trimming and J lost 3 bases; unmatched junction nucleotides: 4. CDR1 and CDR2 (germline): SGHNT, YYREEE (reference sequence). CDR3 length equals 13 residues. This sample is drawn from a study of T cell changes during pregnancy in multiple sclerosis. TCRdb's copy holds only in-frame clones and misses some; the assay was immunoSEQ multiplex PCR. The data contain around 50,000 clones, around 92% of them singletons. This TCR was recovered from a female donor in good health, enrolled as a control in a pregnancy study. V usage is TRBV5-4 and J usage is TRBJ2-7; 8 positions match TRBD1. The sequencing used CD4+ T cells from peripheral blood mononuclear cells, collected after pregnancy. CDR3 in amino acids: CASSGTGVYEQYF. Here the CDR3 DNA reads TGTGCCAGCAGTGGGACAGGCGTCTACGAGCAGTACTTC.